Listed below are T cell receptor beta chains from one sample, sequenced in a study of shared clonotypes between healthy human individuals. This table comes from immunoSEQ multiplex PCR, and its TCRdb copy is limited to in-frame clones, with some not included. The repertoire holds fewer than 130,000 clones, with just over 65% as singletons. The sample taken for sequencing was memory CD8+ T cells sorted from blood. The source of these receptors is a woman under 40 in good health. The conserved cysteine and the conserved F or W are not part of the CDR3 here. The D gene is left open where the match is weak.

CDR3: ASTLRTTQPQH
D: .
J: TRBJ1-5
V: TRBV28

CDR3: ASGAGPAGSGNTIY
D: .
J: TRBJ1-3
V: TRBV5-1

CDR3: ASSELGGRGGDTQY
D: .
J: TRBJ2-3
V: TRBV6-1

CDR3: ASFRDGGYEQY
D: .
J: TRBJ2-7
V: TRBV28

CDR3: ASSRGLAGGENKQF
D: TRBD2
J: TRBJ2-1
V: TRBV14

CDR3: ASSSRGLETQY
D: .
J: TRBJ2-5
V: TRBV6-5

CDR3: ASSRWTSGNRGELF
D: TRBD2
J: TRBJ2-2
V: TRBV2

CDR3: ASSEGGQSYYEQY
D: .
J: TRBJ2-7
V: TRBV6-1

CDR3: ASIPVPGPFTEAF
D: .
J: TRBJ1-1
V: TRBV7-2

CDR3: ASSLEPDNEQF
D: .
J: TRBJ2-1
V: TRBV5-1

CDR3: ASRAGDPSEQY
D: TRBD2
J: TRBJ2-7
V: TRBV28

CDR3: ASSPFGAGANVLT
D: .
J: TRBJ2-6
V: TRBV2

CDR3: ASSSQASGRRYNEQF
D: TRBD2
J: TRBJ2-1
V: TRBV28

CDR3: ASSFTPRYGYT
D: .
J: TRBJ1-2
V: TRBV6-5

CDR3: ASSFGVSNQPQH
D: .
J: TRBJ1-5
V: TRBV27